This T cell receptor (beta chain) was documented in a study of naive and memory T cell subsets. After CD4 positive bead selection, the CD4-negative fraction gave CD8 T cells. The CDR3 covers 13 residues. With V trimmed by 6 bases and J by 8 bases, 5 bases remained unmatched. Germline V gives CDR1 PRHDT, CDR2 FYEKMQ (reference sequence). Study-wide results and limits: Clonotypes here are unpaired alpha or beta chain sequences. Over 85% of naive TCR sequences appeared only once, unlike memory subsets.

The beta constant-region primer was an equimolar mix of two oligonucleotides covering TRBC1 and TRBC2. Four rounds of PCR amplified the ligated cDNA using nested alpha and beta constant-region primers plus SP2. TCRdb recomputed calls from the UMI-ligation and nested PCR reads with MiXCR, one row per CDR3 protein. This table holds 80,000 or so distinct CDR3 sequences, about 8.2% found once. In regard to this clonotype: As yet, its antigen is unknown.

The sequence was obtained from a human donor in good health. Sequenced sample: naive CD8+ T cells from blood. The chain joins TRBV13 to TRBJ2-1; 9 nucleotides line up with TRBD2. The CDR3 loop is CASRAGGDHEQFF. The CDR3 DNA follows: TGTGCCAGCAGGGCGGGAGGGGACCATGAGCAGTTCTTC.